This TCR beta chain was documented in a study of lymphopenia after photon versus proton radiotherapy. Study observations and caveats: Photon-treated patients lost naive T cells and TCR diversity; proton-treated stayed stable. After the lymphocyte nadir, photon-treated repertoires showed oligoclonal expansion, especially of CD8+ Temra cells.

V lost 4 bases to trimming and J lost 2 bases, with 6 bases between them. The CDR3 has 12 amino acids. From germline, CDR1 is SGHNT and CDR2 YYREEE (reference sequence). Clones were read by immunoSEQ multiplex PCR, and TCRdb kept only the in-frame ones, dropping some. The sample holds 45,000 to 65,000 clones, more than 70% seen once. Remarks on this clone: Its antigen remains unidentified.

This clonotype originated in a man in his fifties with gastric cancer. The V gene is TRBV5-4, the J gene TRBJ1-1; D is undetermined. Source: peripheral blood, taken from a patient treated with photon-based radiotherapy. CDR3 sequence (DNA): TGTGCCAGCAGCGCCCCTAACACTGAAGCTTTCTTT. Encoded protein: CASSAPNTEAFF. Variable domain in full (rest from reference TRBV5-4 and TRBJ1-1): ETGVTQSPTHLIKTRGQQVTLRCSSQSGHNTVSWYQQALGQGPQFIFQYYREEENGRGNFPPRFSGLQFPNYSSELNVNALELDDSALYLCASSAPNTEAFFGQGTRLTVV.